Presented here are 31 T cell receptor beta chains from one specimen sequenced in a study of CD8 T cells in ankylosing spondylitis. From the 5' RACE reads, TCRdb called clonotypes with MiXCR, one entry per CDR3 protein. This table holds 300,000 to 350,000 distinct CDR3 sequences, around 10% found once. Sequences were obtained from blood, either unsorted or a sorted T cell fraction (not recorded which). These receptors came from a female donor with ankylosing spondylitis or in good health (not recorded which).

This clonotype occurred many times. This rearrangement joins TRBV7-3 to TRBJ2-3; 8 bases agree with TRBD2. CDR1 is SGHTA and CDR2 is FQGTGA in the germline V gene. The CDR3 covers 15 residues. The ends lost 4 bases at V and 0 bases at J; junction bases unmatched: 3. CDR3: CASSSLAASTDTQYF. The DNA of the CDR3 is TGTGCCAGCAGCTCACTAGCGGCTAGCACAGATACGCAGTATTTT. The full variable domain, in which reference TRBV7-3 and TRBJ2-3 provide the parts outside the CDR3, is GAGVSQTPSNKVTEKGKYVELRCDPISGHTALYWYRQSLGQGPEFLIYFQGTGAADDSGLPNDRFFAVRPEGSVSTLKIQRTERGDSAVYLCASSSLAASTDTQYFGPGTRLTVL.

In this sample, this clonotype turned up many times. The rearrangement links TRBV5-4 to TRBJ2-4, with TRBD1 as a possible D gene (6 bases). This CDR3 contains 14 residues. V dropped 5 bases and J dropped 2 bases, with 11 bases sitting between them. The germline V gene encodes CDR1 SGHNT and CDR2 YYREEE (reference sequence). The CDR3 DNA follows: TGTGCCAGCAGTTCCGGGGACACCAAAAACATTCAGTACTTC. It is translated as CASSSGDTKNIQYF. Together with reference TRBV5-4 and TRBJ2-4, the CDR3 gives the full variable domain: ETGVTQSPTHLIKTRGQQVTLRCSSQSGHNTVSWYQQALGQGPQFIFQYYREEENGRGNFPPRFSGLQFPNYSSELNVNALELDDSALYLCASSSGDTKNIQYFGAGTRLSVL.

This clonotype came up many times. The gene calls are TRBV5-1 and TRBJ1-2, with D maybe TRBD1 (5 bases). Germline V lookup: CDR1 SGHRS, CDR2 YFSETQ. Trimming stripped 3 bases from V and 4 bases from J, with 10 bases between. The CDR3 totals 13 residues. The CDR3 bases are TGCGCCAGCAGCTCCGGCGGGACCTATGGCTACACCTTC. Translation: CASSSGGTYGYTF.

This clonotype appeared many times. The chain uses TRBV5-1 and TRBJ2-3; D call uncertain. This CDR3 contains 14 residues. V was cut by 8 bases and J by 0 bases, with 13 bases left in between. Germline values: CDR1 SGHRS, CDR2 YFSETQ. Here the CDR3 reads CASQTASSTDTQYF. CDR3 DNA: TGCGCCAGTCAGACGGCCTCTAGCACAGATACGCAGTATTTT.

At least ten counts were recorded for this clonotype. The chain has TRBV7-8 and TRBJ2-3; 7 bases match TRBD2. This CDR3 has 15 residues. CDR1 is SGHVS and CDR2 is FQNEAQ in the germline V gene. Unmatched junction bases numbered 5, after V lost 5 bases and J lost 0 bases. The CDR3, as DNA: TGTGCCAGCAGCATCGATAGCGGGAGCACAGATACGCAGTATTTT. Translated: CASSIDSGSTDTQYF.

Worth noting for this clonotype: A much larger clone differs by one base, so this may be a read error. The rearrangement joins TRBV2 to TRBJ1-5; no reliable D call. The CDR3 sequence is 12 residues long. Germline values: CDR1 SNHLY, CDR2 FYNNEI. The V end was cut by 6 bases, the J end by 6 bases, with 9 bases between. The CDR3 sequence: CASRPVSQPQHF. The CDR3, as DNA: TGTGCCAGCAGGCCGGTCAGTCAGCCCCAGCATTTT.

This clonotype was detected ten times or more. The chain couples TRBV28 to TRBJ2-7; possible D gene TRBD1, 6 bases. This CDR3 region has 13 residues. The germline V gene has CDR1 MDHEN and CDR2 SYDVKM. Trimming stripped 7 bases from V and 2 bases from J, with 12 bases between. CDR3 residues: CASTLGQTYEQYF. The CDR3 region has the DNA TGTGCCAGCACTCTAGGACAGACCTACGAGCAGTACTTC.

The rearrangement joins TRBV15 to TRBJ2-5; TRBD2 matches at 12 bases. The CDR3 length is 17 residues. CDR1 is LNHNV, CDR2 YYDKDF, per germline (reference sequence). Unmatched junction bases numbered 6, after V lost 0 bases and J lost 4 bases. The CDR3 DNA reads TGTGCCACCAGCAGAGAACTAGCGGGAGGTATTGGAGAGACCCAGTACTTC. This gives the protein CATSRELAGGIGETQYF. Full variable domain (rest looked up from reference TRBV15 and TRBJ2-5): DAMVIQNPRYQVTQFGKPVTLSCSQTLNHNVMYWYQQKSSQAPKLLFHYYDKDFNNEADTPDNFQSRRPNTSFCFLDIRSPGLGDTAMYLCATSRELAGGIGETQYFGPGTRLLVL.

The table lists this clonotype with many counts. The genes are TRBV28 and TRBJ2-7, with 7 bases matching TRBD1. Germline CDR1 is MDHEN and CDR2 is SYDVKM. The CDR3 is 16 residues long. The trim removed 6 bases at V and 4 bases at J, leaving 15 bases unmatched. The CDR3 spells CASSHRQGTSGYEQYF. As DNA, the CDR3 is TGTGCCAGCAGCCATCGACAGGGAACATCGGGATACGAGCAGTACTTC.

This chain uses TRBV20-1 with TRBJ2-3, with D tentatively TRBD2 (6 bases). This CDR3 spans 14 amino acids. V was shortened by 6 bases and J by 2 bases, with 15 bases between the two germline ends. Looked up from germline, CDR1 is DFQATT and CDR2 is SNEGSKA (reference sequence). CDR3 coding DNA: TGCAGTGCCCAAGGAGGGACTTTCACAGATACGCAGTATTTT. Translating it yields CSAQGGTFTDTQYF.

This clonotype was seen only a few times. The genes are TRBV5-1 and TRBJ2-4; D is possibly TRBD2 (6 bases). CDR1 is SGHRS and CDR2 is YFSETQ in the germline V gene. The germline V and J ends were trimmed by 4 bases and 5 bases, with 19 bases remaining between them. This CDR3 has 16 residues. The CDR3 region is CASSGRPPGGQNIQYF. The DNA for the CDR3 is TGCGCCAGCAGCGGTAGACCCCCCGGGGGTCAAAACATTCAGTACTTC. Combining the CDR3 with reference TRBV5-1 and TRBJ2-4 gives the whole variable domain KAGVTQTPRYLIKTRGQQVTLSCSPISGHRSVSWYQQTPGQGLQFLFEYFSETQRNKGNFPGRFSGRQFSNSRSEMNVSTLELGDSALYLCASSGRPPGGQNIQYFGAGTRLSVL.

The rearrangement joins TRBV5-1 to TRBJ2-7; D remains unclear. The CDR3 sequence is 14 residues long. Germline values: CDR1 SGHRS, CDR2 YFSETQ. V dropped 0 bases and J dropped 3 bases, with 10 bases sitting between them. CDR3 sequence reads: CASSLGQAHYEQYF. CDR3 nucleotides: TGCGCCAGCAGCTTGGGGCAGGCCCACTACGAGCAGTACTTC.

This clonotype was recorded once. This could be a read error, since a much larger clone is one nucleotide away. This rearrangement joins TRBV6-1 to TRBJ2-2, with 9 bases fitting TRBD1. After removal of 8 bases from V and 1 base from J, the junction contained 2 bases not matched to a gene. Germline CDR1 MNHNS, CDR2 SASEGT. The CDR3 length is 14 residues. CDR3 bases: TGTGCCAGCTTGGACAGGGGGAACACCGGGGAGCTGTTTTTT. This sequence encodes CASLDRGNTGELFF.

The genes are TRBV7-9 and TRBJ1-2; 9 positions match TRBD1. Trimming took 5 bases from V and 5 from J; bases not matched to a gene: 9. Germline CDR1 is SEHNR and CDR2 is FQNEAQ (reference sequence). This CDR3 has 15 residues. In DNA form, the CDR3 reads TGTGCCAGCAGCCACCGGGACAGGGACCTATATGGCTACACCTTC. This gives the protein CASSHRDRDLYGYTF.

This clonotype came up many times. The chain couples TRBV19 to TRBJ2-1; 7 nucleotides match TRBD1. V was clipped by 4 bases and J by 8 bases; unmatched bases: 8. The CDR3 loop spans 14 amino acids. Looked up from germline, CDR1 is LNHDA and CDR2 is SQIVND (reference sequence). The CDR3 loop is CASSTPYGQDEQFF. The CDR3 DNA reads TGTGCCAGTAGTACCCCCTATGGACAGGATGAGCAGTTCTTC.

This clonotype was counted ten times or more. The chain is built from TRBV10-2 and TRBJ1-1, with 7 bases fitting TRBD1. There are 12 residues in the CDR3. The ends lost 3 bases at V and 11 bases at J; junction bases unmatched: 6. The germline gives CDR1 WSHSY, CDR2 SAAADI. As DNA, the CDR3 is TGCGCCAGCAGTGAAGAAGGGGGCCGCGCTTTCTTT. Protein sequence: CASSEEGGRAFF.

The chain has TRBV5-1 and TRBJ2-7; D ambiguous. CDR3 length: 15 residues. Trimming pared 4 bases from V and 6 bases from J, leaving 20 bases between. Germline lookup yields CDR1 SGHRS and CDR2 YFSETQ. In nucleotides, the CDR3 is TGCGCCAGCAGCGGTTATCGGACCGCCGCTAGCGAGCAGTACTTC. Encoded protein: CASSGYRTAASEQYF.

This clonotype was recorded many times. The rearrangement links TRBV25-1 to TRBJ1-3; D is perhaps TRBD1 (5 bases). Germline V gene sequence: CDR1 MGHDK, CDR2 SYGVNS. The V gene lost 2 bases and the J gene lost 3 bases, with 14 bases spanning the gap. This CDR3 is 16 amino acids long. CDR3 sequence: CASSEIGGLGGNTIYF. The CDR3 nucleotides are TGTGCCAGCAGTGAAATCGGGGGTCTAGGTGGAAACACCATATATTTT.

The J gene is TRBJ2-3, the V gene TRBV2; no reliable D call. This CDR3 has 18 residues. Trimming removed 3 bases at V and 0 bases at J, with 19 bases between. CDR1 is SNHLY, CDR2 FYNNEI, per germline. The CDR3 coding sequence is TGTGCCAGCAGTGATTCTATTCGAAGACCCTCTAGCACAGATACGCAGTATTTT. Translated, it gives CASSDSIRRPSSTDTQYF.

This clonotype was counted a few times. CDR3 residues: CASTPSGSAHPWQFF. CDR3 DNA sequence: TGTGCCAGCACCCCGAGCGGGAGCGCCCATCCATGGCAGTTCTTC. The rearrangement links TRBV28 to TRBJ2-1, with 8 bases fitting TRBD2. The length of the CDR3 is 15 residues. Germline V gene data show CDR1 as MDHEN and CDR2 as SYDVKM. V lost 7 bases to trimming and J lost 12 bases; unmatched junction nucleotides: 17.

V usage is TRBV7-2 and J usage is TRBJ2-7; D is perhaps TRBD1 (6 bases). The germline V gene encodes CDR1 SGHTA and CDR2 FQGNSA. The CDR3 is 14 amino acids. V was shortened by 1 base and J by 3 bases, with 10 bases between the two germline ends. As DNA, the CDR3 is TGTGCCAGCAGCTTAGACGTAGGGGGCTACGAGCAGTACTTC. This translates into CASSLDVGGYEQYF.

This clonotype appeared many times. The chain employs TRBV20-1 and TRBJ2-1; D unresolved. V lost 3 bases to trimming and J lost 4 bases, with 7 bases between them. This CDR3 is 12 amino acids long. Germline loops: CDR1 DFQATT, CDR2 SNEGSKA (reference sequence). The CDR3 sequence: CSARTSYNEQFF. CDR3 coding DNA: TGCAGTGCTAGGACAAGTTACAATGAGCAGTTCTTC.

This clonotype was seen more than once but under ten times. V is TRBV27 and J is TRBJ2-3; D is ambiguous. Trimming left V 2 bases short and J 0 bases short, with 9 bases between. This CDR3 comprises 15 residues. Germline values: CDR1 MNHEY, CDR2 SMNVEV (reference sequence). CDR3 in amino acids: CASSLVSLSTDTQYF. CDR3 sequence (DNA): TGTGCCAGCAGTTTAGTGAGTCTGAGCACAGATACGCAGTATTTT.

This clonotype came up many times. This rearrangement joins TRBV12-3 or TRBV12-4 to TRBJ2-7; D is unclear. This CDR3 is built from 11 residues. V gave up 2 bases and J gave up 6 bases, with 5 bases separating them. DNA of the CDR3: TGTGCCAGCAGTTTACTCCGCGAGCAGTACTTC. As protein: CASSLLREQYF.

This clonotype showed up just a few times. The genes are TRBV4-3 and TRBJ2-7; D may match TRBD1 or TRBD2 (5 bases each). CDR3 length equals 18 residues. Germline CDR1 LGHNA, CDR2 YSLEER. Trimming shortened V by 1 base and J by 3 bases, and 22 bases separated the two germline ends. The CDR3 here is CASSQGSGLGPGGYEQYF. The CDR3 nucleotides read TGCGCCAGCAGCCAAGGGTCAGGGTTAGGACCAGGAGGCTACGAGCAGTACTTC.

This clonotype was seen many times. The chain links TRBV20-1 to TRBJ2-4; D is ambiguous. Deletions cut 2 bases from V and 5 bases from J, with 16 bases between. This CDR3 contains 15 residues. The germline CDR1 and CDR2 sequences are DFQATT and SNEGSKA (reference sequence). The CDR3 DNA reads as TGCAGTGCTAGAATTCAGAGAACCCTTGAAAACATTCAGTACTTC. Its protein product is CSARIQRTLENIQYF.

This clonotype showed up many times. The chain couples TRBV5-1 to TRBJ2-1; D is undetermined. The CDR3 consists of 12 residues. CDR1 and CDR2 (germline): SGHRS, YFSETQ. Trimming cost V 0 bases and J 5 bases, with 3 bases left between them. This CDR3 is CASSLENNEQFF. DNA of the CDR3: TGCGCCAGCAGCTTGGAGAACAATGAGCAGTTCTTC.

The chain has TRBV12-3 or TRBV12-4 and TRBJ1-1, with D possibly matching TRBD1 (5 bases). The V gene lost 3 bases and the J gene lost 5 bases, with 16 bases spanning the gap. This CDR3 contains 15 residues. CDR3 DNA sequence: TGTGCCAGCAGTTTCCCCAGGTGGGGGGAGACTGAAGCTTTCTTT. Translated, it gives CASSFPRWGETEAFF.

Only a few counts were recorded for this clonotype. The chain links TRBV29-1 to TRBJ2-7; a possible D gene is TRBD1 (6 bases). V was shortened by 6 bases and J by 0 bases, with 15 bases between the two germline ends. This CDR3 contains 14 residues. Germline V gene lookup returns CDR1 SQVTM and CDR2 ANQGSEA. The CDR3 region is CSVPVQGRSYEQYF. CDR3 in DNA: TGCAGCGTCCCCGTTCAGGGGCGCTCCTACGAGCAGTACTTC.

This clonotype was seen many times. This chain joins TRBV20-1 and TRBJ1-5, with D possibly matching TRBD1 (5 bases). The CDR3 covers 18 residues. V lost 4 bases and J 0 bases, leaving 22 bases between the germline ends. The germline V gene encodes CDR1 DFQATT and CDR2 SNEGSKA (reference sequence). The DNA for the CDR3 is TGCAGTGCTACGCGCCTACCCGGGACGGTTTTTAGCAATCAGCCCCAGCATTTT. Its translation is CSATRLPGTVFSNQPQHF.

This chain connects TRBV7-3 to TRBJ2-7; 7 bases are a match to TRBD1. Trimming at V came to 3 bases and at J to 0 bases, leaving 5 bases not matched to a gene. This CDR3 spans 15 amino acids. CDR1 is SGHTA, CDR2 FQGTGA, per germline. The CDR3 DNA sequence: TGTGCCAGCAGCTTTGGAGACAGGGACTCCTACGAGCAGTACTTC. As protein: CASSFGDRDSYEQYF. Full variable domain (remainder filled in from reference TRBV7-3 and TRBJ2-7): GAGVSQTPSNKVTEKGKYVELRCDPISGHTALYWYRQSLGQGPEFLIYFQGTGAADDSGLPNDRFFAVRPEGSVSTLKIQRTERGDSAVYLCASSFGDRDSYEQYFGPGTRLTVT.